What follows are 5 T cell receptor beta chains derived from one specimen sequenced in a study of cytotoxic CD8 clonotypes in ibrutinib-treated CLL. Profiled with immunoSEQ multiplex PCR; TCRdb holds only in-frame clones, not every one. The table includes under 300,000 clones, less than 85% detected once. The specimen was PBMCs, collected at disease progression, from a patient treated with ibrutinib. The source of these receptors is a human donor with chronic lymphocytic leukemia.

The chain combines TRBV11-3 with TRBJ2-7; 10 nucleotides agree with TRBD1. The V segment lost 1 base and the J segment 4 bases; nucleotides outside the gene matches: 4. The CDR3 loop spans 15 amino acids. Germline lookup yields CDR1 SGHNT and CDR2 YENEEA. The DNA of the CDR3 is TGTGCCAGCAGCTTAGTCAGGGACAGGGGATACGAGCAGTACTTC. It is translated as CASSLVRDRGYEQYF. Variable domain in full (rest from reference TRBV11-3 and TRBJ2-7): EAGVVQSPRYKIIEKKQPVAFWCNPISGHNTLYWYLQNLGQGPELLIRYENEEAVDDSQLPKDRFSAERLKGVDSTLKIQPAELGDSAVYLCASSLVRDRGYEQYFGPGTRLTVT.

The CDR3 region is CASSSDRSQIGKLFF. In DNA, the CDR3 is TGTGCCAGCAGTTCCGACAGGAGTCAGATAGGAAAACTGTTTTTT. V gene TRBV28 combines with J gene TRBJ1-4, with D possibly being TRBD1 (6 bases). CDR3 length: 15 residues. V lost 4 bases and J 10 bases, leaving 19 bases between the germline ends. In germline, CDR1 is MDHEN, CDR2 SYDVKM. The entire variable domain, with the rest obtained from reference TRBV28 and TRBJ1-4, is as follows: DVKVTQSSRYLVKRTGEKVFLECVQDMDHENMFWYRQDPGLGLRLIYFSYDVKMKEKGDIPEGYSVSREKKERFSLILESASTNQTSMYLCASSSDRSQIGKLFFGSGTQLSVL.

V gene TRBV19 combines with J gene TRBJ1-6; D is unresolved. Trimming took 6 bases from V and 6 from J, leaving 15 bases between them. CDR3 length: 15 residues. Germline V CDR1 and CDR2: LNHDA, SQIVND (reference sequence). CDR3 in DNA: TGTGCCAGTAGCCAACTCGGACGGTCTAATTCACCCCTCCACTTT. Protein product: CASSQLGRSNSPLHF.

The chain combines TRBV2 with TRBJ1-6; D is undetermined. The CDR3 has 14 amino acids. V lost 4 bases and J lost 10, with 14 bases in between. CDR1 and CDR2 from the germline V gene are SNHLY and FYNNEI. The CDR3 region has the DNA TGTGCCAGCAGTGCGGTAGGGCCGGTCTCACCCCTCCACTTT. This translates into CASSAVGPVSPLHF.

V and J are TRBV11-3 and TRBJ2-5, with 10 bases identical to TRBD1. V gave up 9 bases and J gave up 2 bases; unmatched junction bases: 9. Germline V lookup: CDR1 SGHNT, CDR2 YENEEA. CDR3 length: 15 amino acids. The CDR3 sequence is CASTLTGGPQETQYF. The CDR3 DNA follows: TGTGCCAGTACGTTGACAGGGGGCCCGCAAGAGACCCAGTACTTC.